These 21 T cell receptor beta chains were sequenced from one sample in a study of cytomegalovirus exposure and HLA in healthy donors. The PCR was carried out with 60 Vbeta primers and 13 Jbeta primers. The method was immunoSEQ multiplex PCR; TCRdb's version includes in-frame clones alone and lacks a portion of them. The table has more than 95,000 clones, over 70% seen once; the top ten hold about 2.2%. The sequenced sample consisted of PBMCs. The receptors come from a man aged 30 to 39 in good health and CMV-seronegative.

To note about this clone: The junction departs from germline at one end; a sequencing error may be responsible. The identical CDR3 is also encoded by other nucleotide sequences in the sample. This sequence joins TRBV6-1 and TRBJ1-4; no clear D. Germline V CDR1 and CDR2: MNHNS, SASEGT. The CDR3 has 15 residues. CDR3 residues: CASSGPSGFNEKLFF. The CDR3 DNA sequence: TGTGCCAGCAGTGGCCCCTCCGGGTTTAATGAGAAACTGTTTTTT.

The J gene is TRBJ1-1, the V gene TRBV29-1; TRBD1 agrees at 7 bases. Looked up from germline, CDR1 is SQVTM and CDR2 is ANQGSEA. There are 13 residues in the CDR3. The CDR3 sequence is CRVGQAMNTEAFF. In DNA, the CDR3 is TGCAGGGTCGGACAGGCTATGAACACTGAAGCTTTCTTT.

The rearrangement links TRBV7-9 to TRBJ1-6, with D tentatively TRBD1 (6 bases). Deletions cut 5 bases from V and 6 bases from J, with 17 bases between. The germline V gene encodes CDR1 SEHNR and CDR2 FQNEAQ (reference sequence). This CDR3 has 16 amino acids. Written as DNA, the CDR3 is TGTGCCAGCAGCCCCGACGGTCTACAGGGTAATTCACCCCTCCACTTT. It yields the protein CASSPDGLQGNSPLHF.

This clone has a handful of counts. This chain connects TRBV2 to TRBJ2-5, with 10 bases lining up with TRBD2. Per germline, CDR1 SNHLY and CDR2 FYNNEI. This CDR3 is 15 amino acids long. With V trimmed by 6 bases and J by 5 bases, 9 bases remained unmatched. The CDR3 DNA follows: TGTGCCAGCAGCCTTGGGACTAGCGTTGGGGAGACCCAGTACTTC. It specifies CASSLGTSVGETQYF. The whole variable domain, filled in from reference TRBV2 and TRBJ2-5, reads EPEVTQTPSHQVTQMGQEVILRCVPISNHLYFYWYRQILGQKVEFLVSFYNNEISEKSEIFDDQFSVERPDGSNFTLKIRSTKLEDSAMYFCASSLGTSVGETQYFGPGTRLLVL.

The chain employs TRBV2 and TRBJ1-2; the D gene is possibly TRBD1 (6 bases). CDR3 length: 14 amino acids. The germline V gene has CDR1 SNHLY and CDR2 FYNNEI. Trimming shortened V by 6 bases and J by 5 bases, and 16 bases separated the two germline ends. Here the CDR3 DNA reads TGTGCCAGCAGACCCGAACAGGGAGATTATGGCTACACCTTC. Its translation is CASRPEQGDYGYTF.

DNA of the CDR3: TGTGCCAGCAGTTTTCACTACGAGCAGTACTTC. Encoded protein: CASSFHYEQYF. This sequence joins TRBV28 and TRBJ2-7; no clear D gene. V dropped 3 bases and J dropped 3 bases, with 3 bases sitting between them. Per germline, CDR1 MDHEN and CDR2 SYDVKM. The CDR3 length is 11 residues.

The chain joins TRBV7-9 to TRBJ2-1; 12 bases are shared with TRBD2. Losses at the gene ends were 5 bases for V and 16 bases for J; bases not matched to a gene: 9. The CDR3 is 13 residues long. Germline CDR1 and CDR2: SEHNR and FQNEAQ (reference sequence). The CDR3 loop is CASSPDTTSGGFF. CDR3 nucleotide sequence: TGTGCCAGCAGCCCGGATACGACTAGCGGGGGATTCTTC.

The chain uses TRBV6-1 and TRBJ2-7; no reliable D call. Trimming cost V 8 bases and J 2 bases, with 16 bases left between them. This CDR3 is built from 14 residues. Germline CDR1 and CDR2: MNHNS and SASEGT. This chain's CDR3 is CASALISTAYEQYF. DNA of the CDR3: TGTGCCAGCGCTCTTATATCAACGGCCTACGAGCAGTACTTC.

The gene calls are TRBV25-1 and TRBJ1-1, with TRBD1 as a possible D gene (5 bases). The CDR3 covers 14 residues. The germline V gene encodes CDR1 MGHDK and CDR2 SYGVNS. V was shortened by 1 base and J by 7 bases, with 13 bases between the two germline ends. The CDR3 DNA is TGTGCCAGCAGTGAATTAGGGCAGGGCGGTGAAGCTTTCTTT. This codes for CASSELGQGGEAFF.

The chain is built from TRBV4-3 and TRBJ1-1; D is undetermined. The length of the CDR3 is 16 residues. The V gene's germline CDR1 is LGHNA and CDR2 YSLEER. The V gene lost 0 bases and the J gene lost 0 bases, with 11 bases spanning the gap. The CDR3 nucleotides are TGCGCCAGCAGCCAAGATCTTTATGGAGTGAACACTGAAGCTTTCTTT. As protein: CASSQDLYGVNTEAFF.

V usage is TRBV4-2 and J usage is TRBJ1-2; D not resolved. V was cut by 0 bases and J by 0 bases, with 14 bases left in between. Germline V gene lookup returns CDR1 LGHNA and CDR2 YNFKEQ. The CDR3 consists of 17 residues. The CDR3 DNA is TGTGCCAGCAGCCAAGAGGACGCCGCGGGAGCTAACTATGGCTACACCTTC. Translating gives CASSQEDAAGANYGYTF.

The chain has TRBV5-1 and TRBJ2-5, with D possibly TRBD1 on 5 matching bases. The CDR3 is made up of 14 amino acids. Germline loops: CDR1 SGHRS, CDR2 YFSETQ. V was pared by 0 bases and J by 4 bases, with 10 bases between. The CDR3 loop is CASSLEGFIETQYF. In nucleotides, the CDR3 is TGCGCCAGCAGCTTGGAGGGGTTTATAGAGACCCAGTACTTC.

This sequence joins TRBV27 and TRBJ2-5; D remains ambiguous. Trimming cost V 5 bases and J 4 bases, with 20 bases left between them. Germline V gene data show CDR1 as MNHEY and CDR2 as SMNVEV (reference sequence). The CDR3 length is 16 residues. CDR3: CASSTLLGPSPETQYF. The CDR3 bases are TGTGCCAGCAGTACCCTTCTAGGTCCCTCCCCAGAGACCCAGTACTTC.

V is TRBV5-1 and J is TRBJ2-6; 8 nucleotides align to TRBD1. The CDR3 loop spans 17 amino acids. Germline CDR1 and CDR2: SGHRS and YFSETQ. The V gene end was trimmed by 0 bases and the J gene end by 3 bases; junction bases not matched to a gene: 5. The CDR3: CASSLGRQGFGANVLTF. The CDR3 DNA reads TGCGCCAGCAGCTTGGGGCGACAGGGGTTTGGGGCCAACGTCCTGACTTTC.

The rearrangement links TRBV27 to TRBJ1-4, with 8 positions matching TRBD1. The V and J ends lost 3 bases and 10 bases, in that order; junction bases with no gene match: 4. The V gene's germline CDR1 is MNHEY and CDR2 SMNVEV (reference sequence). The CDR3 is 13 residues long. Written as DNA, the CDR3 is TGTGCCAGCAGTTTGACAGGGGACGGAAAACTGTTTTTT. Amino acid sequence: CASSLTGDGKLFF.

This chain links TRBV18 with TRBJ2-3, with TRBD2 identical over 9 bases. This CDR3 spans 15 amino acids. With V trimmed by 3 bases and J by 6 bases, 7 bases remained unmatched. The germline gives CDR1 KGHSH, CDR2 LQKENI. CDR3 nucleotide sequence: TGTGCCAGCTCACCCGCCAGCGGGAGGACGGATACGCAGTATTTT. It yields the protein CASSPASGRTDTQYF.

The V and J genes are TRBV19 and TRBJ1-5, with 8 bases fitting TRBD1. Germline CDR1 reads LNHDA; CDR2 reads SQIVND (reference sequence). The CDR3 has 16 residues. V lost 5 bases and J lost 5; bases outside the gene matches: 11. The CDR3 here is CASSWGGTGNYQPQHF. The CDR3 bases are TGTGCCAGTAGTTGGGGCGGGACAGGAAACTATCAGCCCCAGCATTTT.

CDR3 region: CASSVAGNEQFF. The CDR3 bases are TGTGCCAGCAGCGTAGCCGGGAATGAGCAGTTCTTC. The gene calls are TRBV9 and TRBJ2-1; D gene uncertain. This CDR3 is built from 12 residues. Germline V gene lookup returns CDR1 SGDLS and CDR2 YYNGEE. Trimming pared 0 bases from V and 7 bases from J, leaving 5 bases between.

This chain uses TRBV5-1 with TRBJ1-1, with 8 nucleotides matching TRBD1. Germline V gene data show CDR1 as SGHRS and CDR2 as YFSETQ. With V trimmed by 5 bases and J by 11 bases, 8 bases remained unmatched. The CDR3 extends over 12 amino acids. CDR3 coding DNA: TGCGCCAGCAGGCAGACAGGGGCTGGGGCTTTCTTT. Amino acids: CASRQTGAGAFF.

V and J are TRBV14 and TRBJ2-3; 11 bases agree with TRBD2. CDR3 length equals 18 residues. Germline assignment: CDR1 SGHDN and CDR2 FVKESK. After removal of 0 bases from V and 2 bases from J, the junction contained 7 bases not matched to a gene. For the CDR3, the DNA is TGTGCCAGCAGCCAAGATACTTTACTAGCGGGAGTCACAGATACGCAGTATTTT. Protein product: CASSQDTLLAGVTDTQYF.

Here the CDR3 reads CSGLAGGTDTQYF. The CDR3 DNA reads as TGCAGCGGTCTAGCGGGGGGAACAGATACGCAGTATTTT. J is TRBJ2-3 and V is TRBV29-1; TRBD2 agrees at 11 bases. Germline assignment: CDR1 SQVTM and CDR2 ANQGSEA. CDR3 length: 13 residues. V shed 7 bases and J 3 bases; nucleotides not matched to a gene: 3.